This T cell receptor (beta chain) was found in a study of cytomegalovirus exposure and HLA in healthy donors. Study at large: A subsequent analysis stated that the approximately 120 validation repertoires were run on the same platform as the 600 to 750 first-cohort repertoires. Whole-study findings and limits: Despite most TCR sequences being rare, some public TCRs occurred in many donors. Reports described diagnosis of cytomegalovirus status by the classifier as highly specific and sensitive.

Of note for this clone: Its antigen is as yet unknown.

The protocol was immunoSEQ multiplex PCR, while the TCRdb copy is restricted to in-frame clones and leaves out a portion. The data hold roughly 230,000 clones, with about 90% observed a single time. The trim removed 10 bases at V and 8 bases at J, leaving 11 bases unmatched. This CDR3 is built from 14 residues. The germline V gene encodes CDR1 MDHEN and CDR2 SYDVKM. The chain links TRBV28 to TRBJ2-1, with 10 bases that match TRBD2. The sequenced sample was PBMCs. This receptor was obtained from a woman aged 25 to 39 in good health and CMV-seronegative. The CDR3 is CAIHASSGSYEQFF. The CDR3 coding sequence is TGTGCCATCCACGCCTCTAGCGGGAGCTATGAGCAGTTCTTC.